The 20 T cell receptor beta chains in this list originate from one sample, sequenced in a study of T-cell reconstitution after alpha-beta-depleted transplantation in children. Unique molecular identifiers featured in how the TCRbeta library was prepared. Via MiXCR, TCRdb re-called the PCR reads, giving one row per CDR3 protein. The sample consists of 490,000 or so distinct CDR3 sequences, 9.5% to 15% of them appearing once. Sequenced material: PBMCs from the stem cell graft donor, taken from the stem cell graft. The receptors derive from a human donor who donated a stem cell graft to a child with combined immunodeficiency.

The chain joins TRBV28 to TRBJ2-3; D may be TRBD1 or TRBD2 (6 bases each). Germline values: CDR1 MDHEN, CDR2 SYDVKM. The CDR3 has 15 amino acids. The V end was cut by 2 bases, the J end by 5 bases, with 14 bases between. The CDR3, as DNA: TGTGCCAGCAGTTTACTGGGGGGCGCGGAAGATACGCAGTATTTT. Protein sequence: CASSLLGGAEDTQYF.

This clonotype was observed at least ten times. The rearrangement joins TRBV5-1 to TRBJ2-7; D remains ambiguous. The CDR3 is 13 residues long. The germline V and J ends were trimmed by 5 bases and 3 bases, with 12 bases remaining between them. Looked up from germline, CDR1 is SGHRS and CDR2 is YFSETQ. CDR3 amino acids: CASRGLNYYEQYF. In DNA form, the CDR3 reads TGCGCCAGCAGAGGATTGAATTACTACGAGCAGTACTTC.

This clonotype was observed a handful of times. The J gene is TRBJ2-1, the V gene TRBV6-5; 9 bases map to TRBD2. V shed 2 bases and J 1 base; nucleotides not matched to a gene: 6. CDR3 length: 17 amino acids. Germline V gene lookup returns CDR1 MNHEY and CDR2 SVGAGI. CDR3 in DNA: TGTGCCAGCAGTTACGGGCTAGCGGGGACGTCCTACAATGAGCAGTTCTTC. This gives the protein CASSYGLAGTSYNEQFF.

This chain links TRBV5-6 with TRBJ2-1; D is undetermined. V was trimmed by 4 bases and J by 5 bases, leaving 10 bases between them. The V gene's germline CDR1 is SGHDT and CDR2 YYEEEE. CDR3 length: 13 residues. The CDR3 nucleotides read TGTGCCAGCAGCCTGACTCCTGACAATGAGCAGTTCTTC. Its protein product is CASSLTPDNEQFF.

The table lists this clonotype with a few counts. This chain connects TRBV5-6 to TRBJ2-3; 9 positions agree with TRBD2. CDR3 length: 16 residues. The ends lost 0 bases at V and 3 bases at J; junction bases unmatched: 5. In germline, CDR1 is SGHDT, CDR2 YYEEEE. CDR3 residues: CASSLDLSGRTDTQYF. The CDR3, as DNA: TGTGCCAGCAGCTTGGATCTTAGCGGGAGAACAGATACGCAGTATTTT.

Turning to this clonotype: The conserved phenylalanine or tryptophan is not found at the CDR3 terminus, so this likely reflects a read error. This chain connects TRBV20-1 to TRBJ1-5; possibly TRBD1 for D (6 bases). Germline loops: CDR1 DFQATT, CDR2 SNEGSKA (reference sequence). V lost 3 bases and J 4 bases, leaving 13 bases between the germline ends. The CDR3 runs 14 residues. CDR3 region: CSASAGEHNQPQHC. The CDR3 nucleotides are TGCAGTGCTAGCGCAGGGGAACATAATCAGCCCCAGCATTGT.

This clonotype was seen just once. This chain uses TRBV4-1 with TRBJ1-1, with D unclear. Trimming left V 0 bases short and J 3 bases short, with 11 bases between. The CDR3 sequence is 15 residues long. CDR1 and CDR2 (germline): MGHRA, YSYEKL. The CDR3 coding sequence is TGCGCCAGCAGCCAAGATACGGGTTCGGACACTGAAGCTTTCTTT. It codes for CASSQDTGSDTEAFF.

This clonotype was counted many times. J is TRBJ2-1 and V is TRBV11-1; the match to TRBD2 covers 12 bases. Germline CDR1 is SGHAT and CDR2 is FQDESV (reference sequence). The CDR3 consists of 19 residues. V was pared by 6 bases and J by 3 bases, with 15 bases of the junction left unmatched. CDR3 residues: CASRTGPRLAGDRYNEQFF. Written as DNA, the CDR3 is TGTGCCAGCAGAACCGGCCCAAGACTAGCGGGAGATCGCTACAATGAGCAGTTCTTC.

This clonotype has a handful of counts. The genes are TRBV28 and TRBJ2-1; 8 nucleotides line up with TRBD1. After removal of 1 base from V and 3 bases from J, the junction contained 8 bases not matched to a gene. The CDR3 length is 17 residues. Per germline, CDR1 MDHEN and CDR2 SYDVKM. CDR3 in amino acids: CASSLLVPGGHYNEQFF. Written as DNA, the CDR3 is TGTGCCAGCAGTTTATTAGTTCCAGGGGGCCACTACAATGAGCAGTTCTTC.

This clonotype was detected a few times. The J gene is TRBJ2-1, the V gene TRBV28, with 9 bases lining up with TRBD1. V lost 5 bases, J lost 4 bases, and 12 bases stayed unmatched. Germline V gene sequence: CDR1 MDHEN, CDR2 SYDVKM. The CDR3 sequence is 17 residues long. DNA for the CDR3: TGTGCCAGCAGTCTTAACTGGGGACAGGGAGGTTACAATGAGCAGTTCTTC. It encodes CASSLNWGQGGYNEQFF.

The table lists this clonotype with a few counts. V and J are TRBV28 and TRBJ2-2; D not resolved. The CDR3 covers 15 residues. The germline CDR1 and CDR2 sequences are MDHEN and SYDVKM. V lost 1 base, J lost 1 base, and 7 bases lay in between. The CDR3 DNA follows: TGTGCCAGCAGTTTATCCGCAGTGAACACCGGGGAGCTGTTTTTT. The encoded protein is CASSLSAVNTGELFF.

The genes are TRBV5-1 and TRBJ2-5, with 8 bases identical to TRBD2. V shed 5 bases and J 0 bases; nucleotides not matched to a gene: 3. Germline CDR1 SGHRS, CDR2 YFSETQ. The CDR3 has 14 residues. CDR3 nucleotide sequence: TGCGCCAGCAGGTCTAGCGGGCACCAAGAGACCCAGTACTTC. Protein sequence: CASRSSGHQETQYF. The variable domain in full, with the rest retrieved from reference TRBV5-1 and TRBJ2-5, is KAGVTQTPRYLIKTRGQQVTLSCSPISGHRSVSWYQQTPGQGLQFLFEYFSETQRNKGNFPGRFSGRQFSNSRSEMNVSTLELGDSALYLCASRSSGHQETQYFGPGTRLLVL.

This clonotype has ten or more counts. The chain carries TRBV12-3 or TRBV12-4 and TRBJ1-1; D possibly corresponds to TRBD1 (6 bases). V was clipped by 7 bases and J by 0 bases, with 12 bases between them. This CDR3 comprises 14 residues. The CDR3, as DNA: TGTGCCAGCAAAGAGGACAGCATGAACACTGAAGCTTTCTTT. This gives the protein CASKEDSMNTEAFF.

In this sample, this clonotype turned up many times. The chain uses TRBV7-9 and TRBJ2-7; D might be TRBD1 or TRBD2, each matching 5 bases. Germline assignment: CDR1 SEHNR and CDR2 FQNEAQ (reference sequence). Trimming pared 0 bases from V and 2 bases from J, leaving 8 bases between. This CDR3 spans 14 amino acids. The CDR3: CASSLAGPPYEQYF. For the CDR3, the DNA is TGTGCCAGCAGCTTAGCGGGACCCCCCTACGAGCAGTACTTC.

This clonotype appeared a few times. The chain uses TRBV25-1 and TRBJ2-1; D might be TRBD2 (5 bases). Germline V gene data show CDR1 as MGHDK and CDR2 as SYGVNS. V was pared by 1 base and J by 9 bases, with 19 bases between. This CDR3 comprises 16 residues. CDR3 sequence: CASSELGAWERSEQFF. The CDR3 DNA follows: TGTGCCAGCAGTGAATTGGGAGCCTGGGAAAGGTCTGAGCAGTTCTTC.

This clonotype was recorded many times. The rearrangement joins TRBV4-3 to TRBJ2-1, with 10 bases identical to TRBD2. CDR3 size: 16 residues. CDR1 is LGHNA and CDR2 is YSLEER in the germline V gene. The junction had 4 bases not matched to a gene; V was cut back by 1 base and J by 4 bases. The CDR3 spells CASSQVASGRYNEQFF. In DNA, the CDR3 is TGCGCCAGCAGCCAAGTGGCTAGCGGGAGATACAATGAGCAGTTCTTC.

This clonotype showed up just a few times. The gene calls are TRBV4-3 and TRBJ1-1; D remains unclear. In germline, CDR1 is LGHNA, CDR2 YSLEER. V gave up 1 base and J gave up 2 bases, with 11 bases separating them. The CDR3 totals 15 residues. CDR3 sequence reads: CASSQVSGSNTEAFF. The CDR3 DNA is TGCGCCAGCAGCCAAGTATCCGGGAGCAACACTGAAGCTTTCTTT.

This clonotype was observed a few times. The chain joins TRBV7-2 to TRBJ2-1, with D perhaps TRBD2 (7 bases). Germline assignment: CDR1 SGHTA and CDR2 FQGNSA. V was pared by 7 bases and J by 6 bases, with 16 bases between. This CDR3 contains 14 residues. The chain's CDR3 is CASNLGGVFNEQFF. CDR3 nucleotide sequence: TGTGCCAGCAATCTAGGGGGGGTATTCAATGAGCAGTTCTTC.

The V and J genes are TRBV12-3 or TRBV12-4 and TRBJ2-3; no clear D gene. The CDR3 consists of 14 residues. V lost 3 bases, J lost 1 base, and 8 bases lay in between. The CDR3 bases are TGTGCCAGCAGTTTTAGCCGGGGCACAGATACGCAGTATTTT. Its protein product is CASSFSRGTDTQYF.

This clonotype was picked up a small number of times. The chain combines TRBV12-3 or TRBV12-4 with TRBJ1-6; unclear D gene. V lost 6 bases and J lost 5, with 11 bases in between. This CDR3 contains 14 residues. This CDR3 reads CASSRWADNSPLHF. Here the CDR3 DNA reads TGTGCCAGCAGCCGCTGGGCAGATAATTCACCCCTCCACTTT.